This entry features one T cell receptor (beta chain) sequence. Its antigen is not known. This sample stems from a study of T cell responses to AZD1222 COVID-19 vaccine. Study-wide results and caveats: Seropositive at baseline were only a handful of AZD1222 recipients. Rises in breadth and depth of Spike-specific TCRs came after two AZD1222 doses. The study found vaccine-associated CD4 TCRs spanning spike, dominant at 160-218 and 743-854.

The V gene lost 4 bases and the J gene lost 0 bases, with 14 bases spanning the gap. Germline V CDR1 and CDR2: SGDLS, YYNGEE. The CDR3 consists of 16 residues. This table comes from immunoSEQ multiplex PCR, and its TCRdb copy is limited to in-frame clones, with some not included. The sample includes about 140,000 clones, approximately 92% of them seen just once. The V call is TRBV9, the J call TRBJ1-3, with D unclear. This TCR came from an adult in good health. This material consisted of peripheral blood, taken on day 0 of AZD1222 vaccination. CDR3 coding DNA: TGTGCCAGCAGCACCCCCTCGGGGATCTCTGGAAACACCATATATTTT. Protein sequence: CASSTPSGISGNTIYF.